This T cell receptor (beta chain) was obtained from a study of early T cells in non-severe SARS-CoV-2 infection. Per germline, CDR1 SEHNR and CDR2 FQNEAQ (reference sequence). CDR3 length: 19 amino acids. V shed 7 bases, J shed 2 bases, and the junction held 20 bases outside the gene matches. TCRdb used MiXCR to reprocess the 5' RACE reads, holding one entry per CDR3 protein. The sample has over 100,000 distinct CDR3 sequences, approximately 14% seen once. J is TRBJ2-1 and V is TRBV7-9; 7 nucleotides line up with TRBD2. Material: whole blood. The receptor was isolated from an adult who was a healthcare worker with PCR-confirmed SARS-CoV-2 infection or an uninfected control (not recorded which). CDR3 sequence (DNA): TGTGCCAGCAACCAACCACCCGGACTAGATCCAACAGCCTACAATGAGCAGTTCTTC. Amino acids: CASNQPPGLDPTAYNEQFF. Full variable domain (rest looked up from reference TRBV7-9 and TRBJ2-1): DTGVSQNPRHKITKRGQNVTFRCDPISEHNRLYWYRQTLGQGPEFLTYFQNEAQLEKSRLLSDRFSAERPKGSFSTLEIQRTEQGDSAMYLCASNQPPGLDPTAYNEQFFGPGTRLTVL.